This T cell receptor (beta chain) was found in a study of blood T cell repertoires in COVID-19. Losses at the gene ends were 4 bases for V and 1 base for J; bases not matched to a gene: 1. The germline CDR1 and CDR2 sequences are MNHNY and SVGAGI (reference sequence). The CDR3 spans 14 residues. Authors' analysis steps: Amplified reference gene primers provided the basis for estimating nucleated cell counts. Assay used: immunoSEQ multiplex PCR; TCRdb lists only in-frame clones, some missing. D and trimming come from the DNA, and the V and J calls and clone size come from that table. This table has approximately 220,000 clones, more than 65% appearing once.

The sample comprised peripheral blood. The TCR originated in a woman aged 25 to 39 who had recovered from COVID-19. This rearrangement joins TRBV6-6 to TRBJ2-3, with 8 bases lining up with TRBD1. CDR3: CASSSGQGTDTQYF. In nucleotides, the CDR3 is TGTGCCAGCAGTTCGGGACAGGGCACAGATACGCAGTATTTT.